This paragraph reports one TCR beta chain. The antigen remains unidentified. Measured with immunoSEQ multiplex PCR; TCRdb has only the in-frame clones, and not every one. The table has 2 million to 2.5 million clones, about 94% seen once. The CDR3 sequence is 13 residues long. Germline loops: CDR1 SQVTM, CDR2 ANQGSEA. Germline trimming cut 3 bases from V and 4 bases from J; bases unmatched to any gene: 2. The data stem from a study of shared clonotypes between healthy human individuals. Overall study results and limits: Across subsets, estimated richness was generally greater for naive than for memory populations. Large sequencing depth failed to make sorted-subset sequencing complete, rarefaction showed. Shared clonotypes: approximately 5% naive CD4, around 3.4% naive CD8, 2% to 2.5% memory CD4, approximately 0.41% memory CD8.

The chain is built from TRBV29-1 and TRBJ1-4; 7 bases line up with TRBD1. This clonotype was obtained from a man aged 18 to 30 in good health. Source material: naive CD4+ T cells sorted from blood. Specified subset: CD45RA+ positively selected. CDR3 in DNA: TGCAGCGTTGAGGACAGGATTAATGAAAAACTGTTTTTT. Its protein product is CSVEDRINEKLFF.